Reported below is one TCR beta chain. Its binding antigen is unknown. Within one base of it there is no much larger clone, and no base qualities were kept. The CDR1 and CDR2 encoded by the germline V gene are SGHRS and YFSETQ. The V and J ends are trimmed by 0 bases and 6 bases, leaving 3 bases between them. The CDR3 has 12 amino acids, counting the end cysteine and phenylalanine. CDR3 DNA only is kept here, 36 bases in frame from base 1. This sample was taken from a study of cytomegalovirus exposure and HLA in healthy donors (dated by TCRdb to about 2017). Broadly, across the study: The 666 repertoires of the first cohort and the roughly 120 validation repertoires were produced on the same platform, according to a later analysis. The study was designed to test whether signatures of past pathogen exposure could be identified by cataloging public T cell receptors. A separate validation cohort of some 130 different subjects was used in addition to the approximately 700-subject first cohort. High-throughput TCR immunosequencing, statistical association of individual TCRs with disease status, and machine learning were combined to predict cytomegalovirus infection status.

Points the paper makes about the study in general: The authors suggested that the approach could potentially be generalized to other disease states and immunological phenotypes. Three of the identified cytomegalovirus-associated TCR beta chains were confirmed in vitro to be specific for cytomegalovirus antigens. The classifier was reported to diagnose cytomegalovirus status with high specificity and sensitivity in both the original cohort and the validation cohort. A later analysis lacked HLA typing for the validation cohort, so it scored co-occurrence in that cohort across all 110 or so repertoires. While some public TCRs were present in many individuals, most TCR sequences turned up only very rarely across donors. A later analysis found that TCRs clustered in the first cohort also tended to co-occur in the 120 validation repertoires, with 94% of cluster scores above 0. In the study, approximately 150 TCR beta chains were listed as associated with cytomegalovirus.

The library was produced with the immunoSEQ multiplex PCR assay. As for the authors' bioinformatics: A statistical classification framework was built to diagnose cytomegalovirus status from the catalog of TCR beta chain sequences. Sourced from immuneACCESS, this table was stored by TCRdb with only in-frame sequences that have V and J called. A share of the clones is absent; for the studies checked, an unresolved V gene accounts for under half, and the remainder has no known explanation. V and J calls and clone size are given by that table; D and trimming were obtained from the DNA. The sample data list some 60,000 clones, and roughly 96% of these were observed just once. Approximately 0.9% of the sample is taken by the ten largest. Donors formed part of the validation cohort, which comprised over a hundred subjects and was distinct from the first cohort of roughly 600 subjects.

This sequence was found in a man between 18 and 35 years old in good health and CMV-seronegative. Sequenced material: PBMCs. The rearranged segments are TRBV5-1 and TRBJ2-2; the D gene is unclear. The DNA is TGCGCCAGCAGCTTGGTCTCCGGGGAGCTGTTTTTT. This gives the protein CASSLVSGELFF.